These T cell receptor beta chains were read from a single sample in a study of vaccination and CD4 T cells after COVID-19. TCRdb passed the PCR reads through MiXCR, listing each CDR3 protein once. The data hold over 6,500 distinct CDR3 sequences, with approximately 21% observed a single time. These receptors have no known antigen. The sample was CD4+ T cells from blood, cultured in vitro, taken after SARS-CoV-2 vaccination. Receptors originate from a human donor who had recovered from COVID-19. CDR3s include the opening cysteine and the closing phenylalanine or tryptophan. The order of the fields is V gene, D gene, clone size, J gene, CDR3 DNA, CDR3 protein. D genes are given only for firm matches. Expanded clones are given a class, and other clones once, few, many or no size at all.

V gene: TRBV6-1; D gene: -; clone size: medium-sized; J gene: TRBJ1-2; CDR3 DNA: TGTGCCAGCAGAAAACCGGGGGGACGGACAAACTATGGCTACACCTTC; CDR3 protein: CASRKPGGRTNYGYTF
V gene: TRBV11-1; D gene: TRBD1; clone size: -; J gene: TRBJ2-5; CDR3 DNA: TGTGCCAGCAGGTTGACAGGGTTAGAGACCCAGTACTTC; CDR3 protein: CASRLTGLETQYF
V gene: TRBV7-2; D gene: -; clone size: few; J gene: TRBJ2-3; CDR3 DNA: TGTGCCAGCAGCTTAGCGCGATGGACATTCCAGGACACAGATACGCAGTATTTT; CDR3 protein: CASSLARWTFQDTDTQYF
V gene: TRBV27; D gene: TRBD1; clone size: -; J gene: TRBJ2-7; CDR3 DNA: TGTGCCAGCAGTTGGGTGGGGACAGGGCCCTACGAGCAGTACTTC; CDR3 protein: CASSWVGTGPYEQYF
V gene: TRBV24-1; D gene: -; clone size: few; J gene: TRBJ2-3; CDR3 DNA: TGTGCCACCACCCATCCTTACACGCAGTATTTT; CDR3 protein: CATTHPYTQYF
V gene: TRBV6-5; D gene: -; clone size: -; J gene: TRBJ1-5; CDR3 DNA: TGTGCCAGCAGTTCTGTACAGGGTGGACGAGGCAATCAGCCCCAGCATTTT; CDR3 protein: CASSSVQGGRGNQPQHF
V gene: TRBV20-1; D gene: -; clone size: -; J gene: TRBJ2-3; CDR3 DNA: TGCAGTGCTAGTTGGGACAAAAACACAGATACGCAGTATTTT; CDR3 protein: CSASWDKNTDTQYF
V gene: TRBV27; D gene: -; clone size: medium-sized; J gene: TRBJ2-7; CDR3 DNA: TGTGCCAGCAGTTTAAGGCAGGGGGGCCTAGAGCAGTACTTC; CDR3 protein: CASSLRQGGLEQYF
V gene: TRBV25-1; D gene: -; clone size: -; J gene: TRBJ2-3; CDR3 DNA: TGTGCCAGCTCATGGGACCGGGGGCAAAGAGATACGCAGTATTTT; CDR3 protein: CASSWDRGQRDTQYF
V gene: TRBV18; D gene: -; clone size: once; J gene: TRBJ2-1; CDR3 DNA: TGTGCCAGCTCACCACCGTCGTCGTCCTACAATGAGCAGTTCTTC; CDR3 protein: CASSPPSSSYNEQFF
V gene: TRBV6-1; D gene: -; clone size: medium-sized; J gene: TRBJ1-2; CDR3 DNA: TGTGCCAGCAGGCCCGGGGGGGGTGGTGGCTACACCTTC; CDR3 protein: CASRPGGGGGYTF
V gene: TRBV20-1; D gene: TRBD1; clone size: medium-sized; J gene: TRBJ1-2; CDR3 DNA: TGCAGTGCTAGCCCGACAGGGGGTGACTATGGCTACACCTTC; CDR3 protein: CSASPTGGDYGYTF
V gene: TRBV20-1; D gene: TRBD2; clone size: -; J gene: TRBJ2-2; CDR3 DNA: TGCAGTGCCCAAATCGTGGGCGGGAGGGCCAATGCCGGGGAGCTGTTTTTT; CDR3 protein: CSAQIVGGRANAGELFF